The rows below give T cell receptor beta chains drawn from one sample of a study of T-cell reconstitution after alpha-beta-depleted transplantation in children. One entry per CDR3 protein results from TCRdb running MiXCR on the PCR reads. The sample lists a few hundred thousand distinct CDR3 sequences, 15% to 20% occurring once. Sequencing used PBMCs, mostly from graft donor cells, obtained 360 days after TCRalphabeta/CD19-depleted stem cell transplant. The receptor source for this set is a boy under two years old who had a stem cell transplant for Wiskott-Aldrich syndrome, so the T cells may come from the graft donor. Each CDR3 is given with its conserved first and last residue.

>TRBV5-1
CASSPEQGSGGYTF
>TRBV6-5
CASSYEGNTYNEQFF
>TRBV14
CASSPERGNEQFF
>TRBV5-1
CASSRLLSSTDTQYF
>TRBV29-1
CSVESLRAQTQYF
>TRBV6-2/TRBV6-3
CASSQAGTGSHEQYF
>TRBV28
CASPKLLAGMWDTQYF
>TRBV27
CASSLKTGRETQYF
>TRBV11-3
CASSSGLGGTGELFF
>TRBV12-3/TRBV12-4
CASSLFRGDNQPQHF
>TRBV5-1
CASSFRTSLETQYF